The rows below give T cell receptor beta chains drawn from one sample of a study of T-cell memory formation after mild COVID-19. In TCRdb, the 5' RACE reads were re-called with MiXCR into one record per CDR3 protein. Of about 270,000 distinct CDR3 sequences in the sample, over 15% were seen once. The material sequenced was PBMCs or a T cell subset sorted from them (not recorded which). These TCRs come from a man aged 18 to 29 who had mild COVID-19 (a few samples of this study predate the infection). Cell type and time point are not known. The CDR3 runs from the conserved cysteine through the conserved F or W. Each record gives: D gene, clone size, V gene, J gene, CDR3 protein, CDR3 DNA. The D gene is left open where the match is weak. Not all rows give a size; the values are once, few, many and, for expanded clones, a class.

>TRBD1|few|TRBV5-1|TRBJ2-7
CASSVTGAQSYEQYF
TGCGCCAGCAGCGTGACAGGGGCCCAGTCCTACGAGCAGTACTTC
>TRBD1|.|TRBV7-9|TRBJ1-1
CASSADRGRPVEAFF
TGTGCCAGCAGCGCGGACAGGGGAAGACCTGTTGAAGCTTTCTTT
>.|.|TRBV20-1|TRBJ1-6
CSVNSVGPSLSPLHF
TGCAGTGTGAACTCGGTAGGGCCCTCACTTTCACCCCTCCACTTT
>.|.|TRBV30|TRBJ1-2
CAWRRPNNYGYTF
TGTGCCTGGAGAAGACCCAACAACTATGGCTACACCTTC
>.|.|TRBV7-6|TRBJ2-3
CASSLGGVWADTQYF
TGTGCCAGCAGCTTGGGGGGCGTATGGGCAGATACGCAGTATTTT
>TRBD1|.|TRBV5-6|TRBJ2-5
CASSFYHRGAQYF
TGTGCCAGCAGCTTTTACCACAGGGGGGCCCAGTACTTC
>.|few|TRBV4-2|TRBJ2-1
CASPKGEGNEQFF
TGTGCCAGTCCCAAAGGAGAGGGGAATGAGCAGTTCTTC
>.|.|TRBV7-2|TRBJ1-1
CASSSSGLTEAFF
TGTGCCAGCAGCAGCAGCGGTCTCACTGAAGCTTTCTTT
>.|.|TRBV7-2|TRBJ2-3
CASSLSVPPDTQYF
TGTGCCAGCAGCTTATCGGTTCCCCCCGATACGCAGTATTTT
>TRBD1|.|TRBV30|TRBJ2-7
CAWSVQGALAYEQYF
TGTGCCTGGAGTGTACAGGGGGCCCTTGCTTACGAGCAGTACTTC
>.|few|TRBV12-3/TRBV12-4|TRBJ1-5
CASSSVGGRIQPQHF
TGTGCCAGCAGTAGTGTTGGGGGGCGTATTCAGCCCCAGCATTTT
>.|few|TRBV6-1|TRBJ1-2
CATLIDTDYGYTF
TGTGCCACCCTCATAGATACGGACTATGGCTACACCTTC
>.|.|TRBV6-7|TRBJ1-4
CASSYPRGRSGGKLFF
TGTGCCAGCAGTTATCCGCGAGGCAGGTCTGGCGGAAAACTGTTTTTT
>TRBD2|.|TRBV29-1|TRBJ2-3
CSVAAGDGADTQYF
TGCAGCGTTGCGGCGGGGGATGGAGCAGATACGCAGTATTTT
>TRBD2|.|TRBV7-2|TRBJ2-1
CASSLARTGGRDEQFF
TGTGCCAGCAGCTTAGCCCGGACTGGTGGGAGGGATGAGCAGTTCTTC
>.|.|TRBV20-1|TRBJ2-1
CSARGGGRRSTDEQFF
TGCAGTGCTAGAGGGGGAGGACGAAGGTCGACGGATGAGCAGTTCTTC
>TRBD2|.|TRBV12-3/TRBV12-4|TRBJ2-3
CASSPGLAADTQYF
TGTGCCAGCAGCCCGGGACTAGCGGCCGATACGCAGTATTTT
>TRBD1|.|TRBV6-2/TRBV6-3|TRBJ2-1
CASSYGTGAYNEQFF
TGTGCCAGCAGTTACGGGACAGGGGCCTACAATGAGCAGTTCTTC
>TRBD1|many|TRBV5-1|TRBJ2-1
CASTYRGPLNEQFF
TGCGCCAGCACCTACAGGGGCCCCCTCAATGAGCAGTTCTTC
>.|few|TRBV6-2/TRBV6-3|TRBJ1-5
CASSYYAAISNQPQHF
TGTGCCAGCAGTTACTACGCAGCCATTAGCAATCAGCCCCAGCATTTT
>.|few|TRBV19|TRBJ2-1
CASSPSSGIRNEQFF
TGTGCCAGTAGTCCCAGTTCAGGGATTCGGAATGAGCAGTTCTTC
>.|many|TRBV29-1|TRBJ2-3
CSVVGASTDTQYF
TGCAGCGTTGTCGGTGCTAGCACAGATACGCAGTATTTT
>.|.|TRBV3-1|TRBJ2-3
CASSPRIATDTQYF
TGTGCCAGCAGCCCGCGAATAGCGACAGATACGCAGTATTTT
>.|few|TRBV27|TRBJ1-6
CASSLFRDYNSPLHF
TGTGCCAGCAGTTTATTTAGGGATTATAATTCACCCCTCCACTTT
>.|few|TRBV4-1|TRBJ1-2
CASSQEVPIYGYTF
TGCGCCAGCAGCCAAGAGGTCCCCATCTATGGCTACACCTTC
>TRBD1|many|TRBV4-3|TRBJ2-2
CASSHQDRYTGELFF
TGCGCCAGCAGCCACCAGGACAGGTACACCGGGGAGCTGTTTTTT
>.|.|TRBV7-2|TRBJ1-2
CASSPGTSGGGYTF
TGTGCCAGCAGCCCCGGGACATCCGGGGGCGGCTACACCTTC
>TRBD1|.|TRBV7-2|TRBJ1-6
CASSPPGQGTLHF
TGTGCCAGCAGCCCGCCCGGACAGGGCACCCTCCACTTT
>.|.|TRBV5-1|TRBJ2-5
CASSAPEDGQETQYF
TGCGCCAGCAGCGCTCCCGAGGACGGCCAAGAGACCCAGTACTTC
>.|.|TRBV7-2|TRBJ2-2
CASSHRGAAGELFF
TGTGCCAGCAGCCACCGGGGGGCGGCCGGGGAGCTGTTTTTT
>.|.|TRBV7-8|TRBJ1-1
CASSLDRGSTEAFF
TGTGCCAGCAGCTTAGATCGAGGGAGCACTGAAGCTTTCTTT
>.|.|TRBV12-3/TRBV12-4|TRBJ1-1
CASSLEVSEAFF
TGTGCCAGCAGTTTAGAAGTGTCTGAAGCTTTCTTT
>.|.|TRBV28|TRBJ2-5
CASSLSGPKTQYF
TGTGCCAGCAGTTTATCTGGGCCTAAGACCCAGTACTTC
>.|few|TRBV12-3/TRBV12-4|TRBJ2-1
CASRPTGGEQFF
TGTGCCAGCAGGCCAACAGGAGGTGAGCAGTTCTTC
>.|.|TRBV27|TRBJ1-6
CASRRGDSPLHF
TGTGCCAGCAGGAGGGGGGATTCACCCCTCCACTTT
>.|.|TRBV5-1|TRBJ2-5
CASSELQETQYF
TGCGCCAGCAGCGAGCTCCAAGAGACCCAGTACTTC
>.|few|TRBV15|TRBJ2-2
CATSRDLDPNTGELFF
TGTGCCACCAGCAGAGACCTAGATCCGAACACCGGGGAGCTGTTTTTT
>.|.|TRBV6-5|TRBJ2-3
CASRTSQVTDTQYF
TGTGCCAGCAGGACCTCACAGGTCACAGATACGCAGTATTTT
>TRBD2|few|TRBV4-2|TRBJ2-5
CASSQGLAAQETQYF
TGTGCCAGCAGCCAAGGTCTAGCGGCGCAAGAGACCCAGTACTTC
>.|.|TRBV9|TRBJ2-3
CASSVGSGSEADTQYF
TGTGCCAGCAGCGTAGGCTCTGGGAGTGAAGCAGATACGCAGTATTTT
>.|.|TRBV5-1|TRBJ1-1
CASSPEASQAAFF
TGCGCCAGCAGCCCGGAGGCCTCCCAGGCGGCTTTCTTT
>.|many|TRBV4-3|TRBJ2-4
CASSQGGAEAKNIQYF
TGCGCCAGCAGCCAAGGGGGGGCGGAAGCCAAAAACATTCAGTACTTC
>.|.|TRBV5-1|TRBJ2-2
CASSRGLSRGGELFF
TGCGCCAGCAGCCGGGGACTCTCCAGGGGCGGGGAGCTGTTTTTT
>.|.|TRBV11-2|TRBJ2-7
CASMGGENYEQYF
TGTGCCAGCATGGGGGGAGAGAACTACGAGCAGTACTTC
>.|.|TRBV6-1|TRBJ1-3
CASSSDGSSGNTIYF
TGTGCCAGCAGTTCTGACGGCAGCTCTGGAAACACCATATATTTT
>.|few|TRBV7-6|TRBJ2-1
CASSLAPWAGLGLNNEQFF
TGTGCCAGCAGCTTAGCGCCGTGGGCAGGGCTGGGGCTAAACAATGAGCAGTTCTTC
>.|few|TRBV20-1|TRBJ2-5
CSARVRGFRETQYF
TGCAGTGCTAGGGTCAGGGGTTTTCGAGAGACCCAGTACTTC
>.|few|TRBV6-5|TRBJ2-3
CASSYGQTGTSTDTQYF
TGTGCCAGCAGCTACGGCCAAACCGGGACCAGCACAGATACGCAGTATTTT
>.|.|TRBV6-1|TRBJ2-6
CASMIPGANVLTF
TGTGCCAGCATGATCCCTGGGGCCAACGTCCTGACTTTC
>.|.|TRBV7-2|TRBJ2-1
CASSLGQFSSYNEQFF
TGTGCCAGCAGCTTAGGACAGTTTAGCTCCTACAATGAGCAGTTCTTC
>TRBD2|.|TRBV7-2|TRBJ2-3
CASSWTSGGASYTQYF
TGTGCCAGCAGCTGGACTAGCGGGGGGGCCTCGTATACGCAGTATTTT
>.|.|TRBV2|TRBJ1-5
CASRRLSNQPQHF
TGTGCCAGCAGAAGACTGAGCAATCAGCCCCAGCATTTT
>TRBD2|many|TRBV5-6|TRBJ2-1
CASSLAGLASDEQFF
TGTGCCAGCAGCTTGGCCGGACTAGCGTCGGATGAGCAGTTCTTC
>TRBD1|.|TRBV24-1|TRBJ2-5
CATRAHRDRGQETQYF
TGTGCCACCAGAGCCCACCGGGACAGGGGGCAAGAGACCCAGTACTTC
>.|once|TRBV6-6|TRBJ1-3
CASSYGSYSGNTIYF
TGTGCCAGCAGTTACGGCAGCTACTCTGGAAACACCATATATTTT
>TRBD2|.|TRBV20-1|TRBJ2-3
CSATGGGADTQYF
TGCAGTGCTACCGGCGGGGGGGCAGATACGCAGTATTTT
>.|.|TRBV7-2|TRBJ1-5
CASSLFEGNQPQHF
TGTGCCAGCAGCTTATTCGAGGGCAATCAGCCCCAGCATTTT
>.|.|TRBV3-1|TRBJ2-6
CASSQDHGGMAGANVLTF
TGTGCCAGCAGCCAAGATCACGGAGGGATGGCTGGGGCCAACGTCCTGACTTTC
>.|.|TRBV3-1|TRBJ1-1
CASSHWENTEAFF
TGTGCCAGCAGCCATTGGGAGAACACTGAAGCTTTCTTT